This T cell receptor beta chain stems from a study of post-analysis software for immune sequencing data (dated by TCRdb to the mid-2010s). Turning to the overall study: Relapsing-remitting, secondary progressive and progressive-relapsing multiple sclerosis were recorded as disease courses, and subtype annotation was lacking for some patients. The multiple sclerosis patient repertoires were compared with 10 to 12 previously published healthy control repertoires from donors aged about 6 to 26 years. A subset of samples was prepared in parallel using single-end sample barcoding, then pooled and co-amplified after Illumina adapter ligation. The research as a whole found: Direct clustering with F measure revealed strong co-clustering of samples prepared in the same batch, which led to a batch-effect correction. Significantly lower normalized Chao1 diversity was found in multiple sclerosis patients than in controls, suggesting substantial peripheral T-cell clonal expansion. The control group was slightly older than the multiple sclerosis patient group. Significantly higher frequencies in patients than in controls were found for about five TRBV segments, including TRBV5-6, TRBV5-1 and TRBV20-1.

The method was PCR. Reads for this sample came from an Illumina HiSeq 2500. To reduce PCR and sequencing biases, unique molecular identifiers were built into the TCR beta cDNA libraries. Some 500,000 cDNA molecules were obtained per 1 to 10 million input T cells, so each molecule approximated one T cell. The patient libraries were prepared and sequenced using the same protocol as the earlier healthy control dataset. Samples belonging to the same batch were prepared together, multiplexed and sequenced on a shared HiSeq lane. The paper's data handling went like this. Raw barcoded reads were processed with MIGEC, discarding single-read molecular identifier groups before consensus assembly and CDR3 extraction. VDJtools was used for post-analysis of the clonotype tables, and diversity was normalized by down-sampling every dataset to the size of the smallest sample. Repertoire overlap clustering matched CDR3 amino acid but not nucleotide sequences to correct batch-related cross-sample contamination. TCRdb's own reprocessing of the public reads used fastp at Q25 and MiXCR and kept productive beta chains. Here each entry gathers all rows of one CDR3 protein and keeps the most common genes and DNA. These V and J calls originate from TCRdb's pipeline instead of the authors' own analysis. The sample table shows fewer than 900,000 distinct CDR3 sequences, and approximately 44% are seen once. Roughly 4.4% of the sample comes from the top ten.

V and J are trimmed by 3 bases and 10 bases, and the gene matches miss 5 bases of the junction. CDR1 and CDR2 were assigned from the germline V gene as SGDLS and YYNGEE. There are 14 amino acids in the CDR3, from cysteine to phenylalanine inclusive. Solely the CDR3 DNA is kept, with 42 bases framed from the first base. In regard to this clonotype: The antigen it binds to is not known. No base quality values were provided; no much bigger clone lies one nucleotide off.

To demonstrate the VDJtools post-analysis software, the study profiled TCR beta repertoires from the peripheral blood of 10 to 15 young patients with multiple sclerosis. Multiple sclerosis patients were children and adolescents aged about 6 to 15 years. Recombination linked TRBV9 to TRBJ2-1, with 12 bases in between that match TRBD2. The specimen sequenced was blood. This receptor was obtained from a girl between 5 and 17 years old with multiple sclerosis. The CDR3 reads as follows: CASSGDGLAGEQFF. The bases read TGTGCCAGCAGCGGAGACGGACTAGCGGGAGAGCAGTTCTTC. Reference TRBV9 and TRBJ2-1 genes cover what lies past the CDR3, so the full variable domain is DSGVTQTPKHLITATGQRVTLRCSPRSGDLSVYWYQQSLDQGLQFLIQYYNGEERAKGNILERFSAQQFPDLHSELNLSSLELGDSALYFCASSGDGLAGEQFFGPGTRLTVL.